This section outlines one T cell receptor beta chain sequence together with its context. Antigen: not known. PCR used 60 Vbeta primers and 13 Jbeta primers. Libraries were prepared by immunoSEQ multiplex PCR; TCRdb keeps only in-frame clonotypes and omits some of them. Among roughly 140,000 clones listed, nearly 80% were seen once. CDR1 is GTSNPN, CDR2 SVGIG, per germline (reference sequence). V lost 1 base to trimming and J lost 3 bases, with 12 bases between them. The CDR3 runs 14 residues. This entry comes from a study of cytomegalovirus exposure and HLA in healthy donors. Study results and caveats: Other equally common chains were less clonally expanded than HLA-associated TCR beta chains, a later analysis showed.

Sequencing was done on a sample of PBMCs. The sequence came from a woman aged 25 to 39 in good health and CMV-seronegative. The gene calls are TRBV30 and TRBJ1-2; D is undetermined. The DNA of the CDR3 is TGTGCCTGGAGTGCTAGGGAGATTTACTATGGCTACACCTTC. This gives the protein CAWSAREIYYGYTF.